Each of the 25 T cell receptor beta chains below was sequenced from the same sample in a study of T cell repertoires in cytomegalovirus infection. One entry per CDR3 protein, called by TCRdb with MiXCR from the reads. This table has some 450,000 distinct CDR3 sequences, approximately 32% appearing once. Sequencing was performed on PBMCs. These receptors came from a human donor in good health (CMV status not recorded). Some clones in this sample may be carry-over from other donors' samples.

There are a few counts of this clonotype. The rearrangement links TRBV12-3 or TRBV12-4 to TRBJ1-1; weak D call: TRBD1 (5 bases). The length of the CDR3 is 13 residues. Trimming shortened V by 7 bases and J by 1 base, and 10 bases separated the two germline ends. The CDR3, as DNA: TGTGCCAGCATTCTTGGGGGGAACACTGAAGCTTTCTTT. Protein sequence: CASILGGNTEAFF.

This clonotype has just a few counts. J is TRBJ2-1 and V is TRBV29-1, with 11 bases lining up with TRBD2. CDR1 and CDR2 from the germline V gene are SQVTM and ANQGSEA. This CDR3 has 15 residues. The V segment lost 6 bases and the J segment 9 bases; nucleotides outside the gene matches: 13. DNA for the CDR3: TGCAGCGTCGCGATACTAGCGGGGGTACGTACTGAGCAGTTCTTC. It specifies CSVAILAGVRTEQFF.

This clonotype appeared a few times. The rearrangement joins TRBV18 to TRBJ2-5; D is uncertain. V dropped 2 bases and J dropped 3 bases, with 4 bases sitting between them. This CDR3 spans 12 amino acids. From germline, CDR1 is KGHSH and CDR2 LQKENI. Here the CDR3 DNA reads TGTGCCAGCTCACCATCCAAAGAGACCCAGTACTTC. This sequence encodes CASSPSKETQYF.

This chain uses TRBV7-9 with TRBJ1-6; D unresolved. The germline V gene encodes CDR1 SEHNR and CDR2 FQNEAQ (reference sequence). The CDR3 totals 12 residues. V was pared by 5 bases and J by 14 bases, with 13 bases between. The CDR3 region has the DNA TGTGCCAGCAGCCCCCCCCTTCTATCCCTCCACTTT. Residues: CASSPPLLSLHF.

The rearrangement joins TRBV4-3 to TRBJ1-6; 7 bases are shared with TRBD1. Germline assignment: CDR1 LGHNA and CDR2 YSLEER. After removal of 3 bases from V and 5 bases from J, the junction contained 4 bases not matched to a gene. The CDR3 has 15 residues. This chain's CDR3 is CASSQLQGNNSPLHF. CDR3 DNA sequence: TGCGCCAGCAGCCAGTTACAGGGGAATAATTCACCCCTCCACTTT.

This clonotype appeared a few times. The rearrangement links TRBV19 to TRBJ1-4; D is perhaps TRBD1 (6 bases). CDR3 length: 14 residues. The V gene lost 6 bases and the J gene lost 0 bases, with 8 bases spanning the gap. Germline CDR1 and CDR2: LNHDA and SQIVND (reference sequence). CDR3 DNA: TGTGCCAGTAGGGACAGTGCAACTAATGAAAAACTGTTTTTT. Encoded protein: CASRDSATNEKLFF.

This rearrangement joins TRBV6-5 to TRBJ1-2; D gene unclear. The CDR3 is made up of 14 amino acids. V lost 3 bases to trimming and J lost 7 bases, with 15 bases between them. Germline V gives CDR1 MNHEY, CDR2 SVGAGI. In nucleotides, the CDR3 is TGTGCCAGCAGTTATGGTGGGATGGACTCTGGCTACACCTTC. This encodes CASSYGGMDSGYTF.

As concerns this clonotype: A much larger clone sits a single nucleotide away, making a read error possible. The gene calls are TRBV7-2 and TRBJ2-1, with D possibly being TRBD1 (5 bases). The V and J ends lost 11 bases and 9 bases respectively, with 17 bases between them. The CDR3 sequence is 12 residues long. CDR1 is SGHTA and CDR2 is FQGNSA in the germline V gene. This CDR3 reads CAAYGARGEQFF. CDR3 nucleotides: TGTGCCGCGTATGGGGCCCGCGGTGAGCAGTTCTTC.

This clonotype was found a few times. The chain recombines TRBV27 with TRBJ2-7, with D possibly being TRBD2 (5 bases). Trimming left V 5 bases short and J 7 bases short, with 15 bases between. The CDR3 length is 13 residues. Germline lookup yields CDR1 MNHEY and CDR2 SMNVEV (reference sequence). CDR3 coding DNA: TGTGCCAGCAGTCCTAGCAGTCGAAAGGAGCAGTACTTC. It specifies CASSPSSRKEQYF.

The chain carries TRBV12-3 or TRBV12-4 and TRBJ2-2; possible D gene TRBD1, 5 bases. The CDR3 contains 16 residues. Trimming stripped 5 bases from V and 0 bases from J, with 13 bases between. The DNA for the CDR3 is TGTGCCAGCAGTCAAGGACACGCCGCGAACACCGGGGAGCTGTTTTTT. It yields the protein CASSQGHAANTGELFF.

In this sample, this clonotype turned up many times. The V call is TRBV7-2, the J call TRBJ1-6; unclear D gene. The CDR3 contains 17 residues. The ends were cut back, 2 bases at V and 0 bases at J, with 11 bases in the middle. From germline, CDR1 is SGHTA and CDR2 FQGNSA. As DNA, the CDR3 is TGTGCCAGCAGCTTAAGCAGACCCAGCTCCTATAATTCACCCCTCCACTTT. Amino acids: CASSLSRPSSYNSPLHF.

Ten or more counts support this clonotype. This rearrangement joins TRBV7-2 to TRBJ2-1, with TRBD2 matching 9 bases. The CDR3 is 16 amino acids. With V trimmed by 0 bases and J by 9 bases, 9 bases remained unmatched. Per germline, CDR1 SGHTA and CDR2 FQGNSA. The CDR3 loop reads CASSLAAGGRGSEQFF. For the CDR3, the DNA is TGTGCCAGCAGCTTAGCCGCGGGGGGGCGGGGAAGTGAGCAGTTCTTC. The entire variable domain, with the rest obtained from reference TRBV7-2 and TRBJ2-1, is as follows: GAGVSQSPSNKVTEKGKDVELRCDPISGHTALYWYRQSLGQGLEFLIYFQGNSAPDKSGLPSDRFSAERTGGSVSTLTIQRTQQEDSAVYLCASSLAAGGRGSEQFFGPGTRLTVL.

The chain links TRBV4-1 to TRBJ1-4; no reliable D call. The germline V gene has CDR1 MGHRA and CDR2 YSYEKL. The V and J ends lost 4 bases and 7 bases respectively, with 16 bases between them. This CDR3 is built from 15 residues. The CDR3 reads CASSPGLSRVEKLFF. CDR3 DNA sequence: TGCGCCAGCAGCCCAGGATTGTCGCGCGTTGAAAAACTGTTTTTT.

This chain joins TRBV6-5 and TRBJ2-2, with D possibly TRBD1 on 5 matching bases. CDR3 length equals 16 residues. V was trimmed by 6 bases and J by 3 bases, leaving 17 bases between them. The germline gives CDR1 MNHEY, CDR2 SVGAGI. CDR3 in amino acids: CASSKVVTAYTGELFF. The CDR3 DNA sequence: TGTGCCAGCAGCAAGGTGGTGACAGCCTACACCGGGGAGCTGTTTTTT.

This sequence joins TRBV7-4 and TRBJ2-7; possibly TRBD1 or TRBD2 for D (6 bases each). This CDR3 is 16 amino acids long. The V end was cut by 0 bases, the J end by 5 bases, with 17 bases between. Germline loops: CDR1 SGHVT, CDR2 SQSDAQ. CDR3 coding DNA: TGTGCCAGCAGCTTAGCCGGGGGCCCCGGAATCCACGAGCAGTACTTC. It encodes CASSLAGGPGIHEQYF.

As for this clonotype: This clone may be a read error of a much larger clone one base away. This sequence joins TRBV11-2 and TRBJ1-5; 7 positions agree with TRBD1. The CDR3 consists of 16 residues. CDR1 is SGHAT and CDR2 is FQNNGV in the germline V gene. CDR3 protein: CARRWAGGDSNQPQHF. The CDR3 DNA sequence: TGTGCCCGCAGATGGGCAGGGGGAGATAGCAATCAGCCCCAGCATTTT.

This clonotype was recorded at least ten times. The rearrangement links TRBV7-8 to TRBJ2-3; 14 bases are a match to TRBD2. Germline V gene sequence: CDR1 SGHVS, CDR2 FQNEAQ. The CDR3 contains 17 residues. V was clipped by 3 bases and J by 4 bases; unmatched bases: 6. The CDR3 protein is CASSLLLTSGGADTQYF. The CDR3 coding sequence is TGTGCCAGCAGCTTGCTATTGACTAGCGGGGGGGCAGATACGCAGTATTTT.

This clonotype came up many times. The chain joins TRBV12-3 or TRBV12-4 to TRBJ1-2; D possibly corresponds to TRBD1 (6 bases). The germline V and J ends were trimmed by 5 bases and 5 bases, with 21 bases remaining between them. This CDR3 comprises 16 residues. The CDR3 DNA reads TGTGCCAGCAGTCCACGCGCCGGGACATCCAAATATGGCTACACCTTC. Protein product: CASSPRAGTSKYGYTF.

This clonotype was counted many times. The chain links TRBV24-1 to TRBJ1-2, with D uncertain. The germline CDR1 and CDR2 sequences are KGHDR and SFDVKD. CDR3 length: 13 amino acids. Trimming stripped 3 bases from V and 3 bases from J, with 7 bases between. In DNA, the CDR3 is TGTGCCACCAGTGATGCCCGGGACTATGGCTACACCTTC. Translated: CATSDARDYGYTF.

The genes are TRBV29-1 and TRBJ2-3; D tentatively fits TRBD1 or TRBD2 (5 bases each). The V gene lost 5 bases and the J gene lost 4 bases, with 22 bases spanning the gap. The CDR3 extends over 16 amino acids. CDR1 is SQVTM and CDR2 is ANQGSEA in the germline V gene. The CDR3 spells CSVWDMGVRVPDTQYF. The CDR3 bases are TGCAGCGTTTGGGATATGGGGGTACGGGTTCCAGATACGCAGTATTTT.

This clonotype showed up just a few times. V and J are TRBV18 and TRBJ1-5, with 7 bases that match TRBD1. CDR1 is KGHSH and CDR2 is LQKENI in the germline V gene. The CDR3 totals 14 residues. V shed 6 bases, J shed 5 bases, and the junction held 7 bases outside the gene matches. The CDR3 nucleotides are TGTGCCAGCTCGGGACAGCCGGGGGATCAGCCCCAGCATTTT. Protein: CASSGQPGDQPQHF.

The chain has TRBV11-2 and TRBJ1-4; D is ambiguous. Germline V gene sequence: CDR1 SGHAT, CDR2 FQNNGV. The CDR3 consists of 15 residues. V lost 5 bases and J 1 base, leaving 11 bases between the germline ends. CDR3 sequence: CASSTTALTNEKLFF. CDR3 sequence (DNA): TGTGCCAGCAGCACAACGGCGCTAACTAATGAAAAACTGTTTTTT.

This clonotype was seen only a few times. DNA for the CDR3: TGTGCCAGCAGTGAAACCAAAGGGACTAGCGGCACGCAGTATTTT. Encoded protein: CASSETKGTSGTQYF. J is TRBJ2-3 and V is TRBV2, with 11 bases identical to TRBD2. CDR3 size: 15 residues. The ends lost 2 bases at V and 9 bases at J; junction bases unmatched: 7. CDR1 is SNHLY and CDR2 is FYNNEI in the germline V gene.

This clonotype occurred many times. This rearrangement joins TRBV11-2 to TRBJ2-7; no firm D call. This CDR3 comprises 14 residues. The V end was cut by 4 bases, the J end by 3 bases, with 13 bases between. The germline V gene has CDR1 SGHAT and CDR2 FQNNGV. The CDR3 nucleotides are TGTGCCAGCAGCTGGGCCATGGGGAACTACGAGCAGTACTTC. This codes for CASSWAMGNYEQYF.

The rearrangement uses TRBV19 and TRBJ2-1; 9 nucleotides line up with TRBD2. The germline V gene has CDR1 LNHDA and CDR2 SQIVND (reference sequence). This CDR3 spans 14 amino acids. With V trimmed by 10 bases and J by 3 bases, 7 bases remained unmatched. The DNA of the CDR3 is TGTGCCATTAGCGGGGGCACCAACTACAATGAGCAGTTCTTC. It encodes CAISGGTNYNEQFF.